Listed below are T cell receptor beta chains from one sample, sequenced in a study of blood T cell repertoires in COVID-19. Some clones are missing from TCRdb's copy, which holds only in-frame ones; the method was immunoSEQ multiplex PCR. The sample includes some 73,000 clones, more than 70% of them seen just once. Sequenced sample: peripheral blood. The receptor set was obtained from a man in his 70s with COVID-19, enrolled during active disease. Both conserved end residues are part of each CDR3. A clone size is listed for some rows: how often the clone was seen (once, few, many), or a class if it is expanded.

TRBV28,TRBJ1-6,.,CASRNGQLNNSPLHF
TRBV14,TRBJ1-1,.,CASSQLFQSSITEAFF
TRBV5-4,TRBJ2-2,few,CASSRGGRSSNTGELFF
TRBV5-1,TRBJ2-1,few,CASFPPGTSGIEEQFF
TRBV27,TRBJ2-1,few,CASSGLAGGGEQFF
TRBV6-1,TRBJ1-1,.,CASSEQWNTEAFF
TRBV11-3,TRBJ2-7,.,CAKTGAYEQYF
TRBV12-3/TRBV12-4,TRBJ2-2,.,CASSLQGIGELFF
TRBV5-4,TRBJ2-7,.,CASSPGGRASSYEQYF
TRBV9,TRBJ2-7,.,CASSVADSYSYEQYF
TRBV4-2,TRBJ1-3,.,CASSQDSGVAGNTIYF
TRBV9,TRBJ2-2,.,CASSHRLQGSNTGELFF
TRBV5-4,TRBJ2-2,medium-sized,CASSLAMGRKNTGELFF
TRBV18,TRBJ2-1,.,CASSAAGGAYNEQFF
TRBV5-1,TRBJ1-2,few,CASSTGQGWDYGYTF
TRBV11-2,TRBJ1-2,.,CASSLGPGEYGYTF